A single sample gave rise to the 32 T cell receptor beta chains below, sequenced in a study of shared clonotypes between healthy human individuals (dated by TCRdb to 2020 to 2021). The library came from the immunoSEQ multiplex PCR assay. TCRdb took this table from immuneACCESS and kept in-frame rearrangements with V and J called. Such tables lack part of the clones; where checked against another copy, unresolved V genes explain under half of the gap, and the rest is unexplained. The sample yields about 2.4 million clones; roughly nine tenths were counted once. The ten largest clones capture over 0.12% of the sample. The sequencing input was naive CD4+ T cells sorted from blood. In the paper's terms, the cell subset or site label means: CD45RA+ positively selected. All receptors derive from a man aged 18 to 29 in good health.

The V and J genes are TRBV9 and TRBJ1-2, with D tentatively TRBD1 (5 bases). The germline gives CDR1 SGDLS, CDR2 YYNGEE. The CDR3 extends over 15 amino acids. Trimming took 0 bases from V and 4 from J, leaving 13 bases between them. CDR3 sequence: CASSVGLLGGYGYTF. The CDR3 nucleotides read TGTGCCAGCAGCGTAGGCCTTTTGGGGGGCTATGGCTACACCTTC. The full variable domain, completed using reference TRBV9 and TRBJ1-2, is DSGVTQTPKHLITATGQRVTLRCSPRSGDLSVYWYQQSLDQGLQFLIQYYNGEERAKGNILERFSAQQFPDLHSELNLSSLELGDSALYFCASSVGLLGGYGYTFGSGTRLTVV.

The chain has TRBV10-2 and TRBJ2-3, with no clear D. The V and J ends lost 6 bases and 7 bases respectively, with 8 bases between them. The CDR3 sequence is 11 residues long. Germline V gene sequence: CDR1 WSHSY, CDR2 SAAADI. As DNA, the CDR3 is TGCGCCAGCAGGGGAAGTCATACGCAGTATTTT. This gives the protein CASRGSHTQYF.

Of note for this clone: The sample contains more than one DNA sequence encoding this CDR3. For the CDR3, the DNA is TGTGCCAGCAGCTCCGGGACAGTACCCTACGAGCAGTACTTC. The encoded protein is CASSSGTVPYEQYF. The V gene is TRBV7-9, the J gene TRBJ2-7; 7 bases agree with TRBD1. Germline loops: CDR1 SEHNR, CDR2 FQNEAQ (reference sequence). CDR3 length: 14 amino acids. V gave up 4 bases and J gave up 2 bases; unmatched junction bases: 5.

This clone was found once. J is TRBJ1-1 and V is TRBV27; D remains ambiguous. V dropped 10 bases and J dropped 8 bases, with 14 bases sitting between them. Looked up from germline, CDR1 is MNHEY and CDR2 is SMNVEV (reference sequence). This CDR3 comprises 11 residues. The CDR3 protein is CANHQTGEAFF. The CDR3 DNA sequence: TGTGCCAACCATCAAACGGGCGAAGCTTTCTTT.

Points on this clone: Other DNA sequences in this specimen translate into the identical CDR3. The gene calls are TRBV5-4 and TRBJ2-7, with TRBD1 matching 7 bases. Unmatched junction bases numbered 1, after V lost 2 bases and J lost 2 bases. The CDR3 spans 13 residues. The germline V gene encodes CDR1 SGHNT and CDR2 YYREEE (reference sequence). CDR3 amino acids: CASSFQGAYEQYF. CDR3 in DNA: TGTGCCAGCAGCTTTCAGGGGGCCTACGAGCAGTACTTC. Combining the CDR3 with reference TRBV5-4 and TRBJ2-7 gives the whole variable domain ETGVTQSPTHLIKTRGQQVTLRCSSQSGHNTVSWYQQALGQGPQFIFQYYREEENGRGNFPPRFSGLQFPNYSSELNVNALELDDSALYLCASSFQGAYEQYFGPGTRLTVT.

In DNA, the CDR3 is TGCGCCAGCAGCCAAGTTCCTACAGGTTTGGTCACTGAAGCTTTCTTT. Translation gives CASSQVPTGLVTEAFF. This chain joins TRBV4-3 and TRBJ1-1, with D tentatively TRBD1 (5 bases). V was pared by 1 base and J by 4 bases, with 16 bases between. Germline-derived CDR1 and CDR2 are LGHNA and YSLEER. The CDR3 totals 16 residues.

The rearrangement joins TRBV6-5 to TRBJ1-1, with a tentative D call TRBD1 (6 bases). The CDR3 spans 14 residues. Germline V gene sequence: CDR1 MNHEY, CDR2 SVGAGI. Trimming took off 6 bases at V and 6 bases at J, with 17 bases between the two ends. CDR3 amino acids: CASSSLGGASEAFF. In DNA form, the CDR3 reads TGTGCCAGCAGCTCCCTCGGGGGGGCTTCTGAAGCTTTCTTT.

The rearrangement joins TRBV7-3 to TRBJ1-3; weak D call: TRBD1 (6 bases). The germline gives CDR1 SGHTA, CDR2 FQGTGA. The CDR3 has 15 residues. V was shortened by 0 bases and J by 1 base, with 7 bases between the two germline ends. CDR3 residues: CASSLTGGSGNTIYF. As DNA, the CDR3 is TGTGCCAGCAGCTTAACAGGGGGGTCTGGAAACACCATATATTTT. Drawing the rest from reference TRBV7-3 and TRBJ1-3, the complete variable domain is GAGVSQTPSNKVTEKGKYVELRCDPISGHTALYWYRQSLGQGPEFLIYFQGTGAADDSGLPNDRFFAVRPEGSVSTLKIQRTERGDSAVYLCASSLTGGSGNTIYFGEGSWLTVV.

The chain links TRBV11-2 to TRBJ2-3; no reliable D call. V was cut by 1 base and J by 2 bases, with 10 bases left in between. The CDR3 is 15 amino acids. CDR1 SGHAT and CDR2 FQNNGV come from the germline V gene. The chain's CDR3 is CASSLAHRPTDTQYF. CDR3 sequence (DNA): TGTGCCAGCAGCTTAGCGCACCGCCCCACAGATACGCAGTATTTT.

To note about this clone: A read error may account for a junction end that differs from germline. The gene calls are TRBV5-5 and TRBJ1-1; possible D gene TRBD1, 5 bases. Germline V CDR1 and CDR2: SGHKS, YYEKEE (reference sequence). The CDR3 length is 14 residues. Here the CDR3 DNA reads TGTGCCAGCAGCCAACCTGGGTGGGGCGTAAATCCCCAGTTT. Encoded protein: CASSQPGWGVNPQF.

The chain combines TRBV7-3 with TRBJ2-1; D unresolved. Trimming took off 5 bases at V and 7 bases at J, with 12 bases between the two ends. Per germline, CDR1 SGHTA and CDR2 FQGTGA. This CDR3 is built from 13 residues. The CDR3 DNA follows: TGTGCCAGCAGCCCGATCTCTGGTAATGAGCAGTTCTTC. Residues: CASSPISGNEQFF.

This chain's CDR3 is CASSQVTVTDTQYF. In nucleotides, the CDR3 is TGCGCCAGCAGCCAAGTAACAGTCACAGATACGCAGTATTTT. V gene TRBV4-1 combines with J gene TRBJ2-3; D unclear. Germline V gene data show CDR1 as MGHRA and CDR2 as YSYEKL. V was shortened by 1 base and J by 2 bases, with 7 bases between the two germline ends. This CDR3 contains 14 residues.

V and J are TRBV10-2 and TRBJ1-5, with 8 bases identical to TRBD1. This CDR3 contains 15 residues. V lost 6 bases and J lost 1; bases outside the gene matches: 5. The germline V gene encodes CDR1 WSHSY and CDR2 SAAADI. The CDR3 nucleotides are TGCGCCAGCAGGGGAGGACAGGGCAGCAATCAGCCCCAGCATTTT. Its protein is CASRGGQGSNQPQHF.

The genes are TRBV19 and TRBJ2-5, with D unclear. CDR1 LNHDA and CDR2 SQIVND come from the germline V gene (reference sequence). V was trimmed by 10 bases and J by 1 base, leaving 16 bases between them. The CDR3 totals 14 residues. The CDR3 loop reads CATKPGAGQETQYF. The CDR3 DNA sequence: TGTGCCACCAAGCCTGGCGCCGGCCAAGAGACCCAGTACTTC.

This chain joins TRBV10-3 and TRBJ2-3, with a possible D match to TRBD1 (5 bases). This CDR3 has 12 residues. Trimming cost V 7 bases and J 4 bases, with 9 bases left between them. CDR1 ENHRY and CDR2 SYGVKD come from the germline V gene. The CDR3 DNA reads TGTGCCATCATGAAGGGGTCAGATACGCAGTATTTT. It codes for CAIMKGSDTQYF.

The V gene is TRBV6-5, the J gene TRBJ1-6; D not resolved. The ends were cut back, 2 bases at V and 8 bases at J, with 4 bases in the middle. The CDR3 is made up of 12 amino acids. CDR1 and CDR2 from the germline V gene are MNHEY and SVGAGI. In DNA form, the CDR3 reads TGTGCCAGCAGTTACCCCTATTCACCCCTCCACTTT. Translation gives CASSYPYSPLHF.

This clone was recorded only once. DNA for the CDR3: TGTGCCAGCTCACCAGGAGCGGGGGTCTACAATGAGCAGTTCTTC. Translated: CASSPGAGVYNEQFF. This chain uses TRBV18 with TRBJ2-1; 8 positions match TRBD2. Germline loops: CDR1 KGHSH, CDR2 LQKENI. This CDR3 has 15 amino acids. V dropped 2 bases and J dropped 3; count of bases not matched to a gene: 3.

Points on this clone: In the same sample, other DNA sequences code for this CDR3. The CDR3 region has the DNA TGTGCCAGCAAAAATACAGATACGCAGTATTTT. Translation: CASKNTDTQYF. The chain joins TRBV2 to TRBJ2-3; D remains unclear. The V and J ends lost 7 bases and 3 bases respectively, with 5 bases between them. The germline V gene encodes CDR1 SNHLY and CDR2 FYNNEI. The CDR3 has 11 amino acids.

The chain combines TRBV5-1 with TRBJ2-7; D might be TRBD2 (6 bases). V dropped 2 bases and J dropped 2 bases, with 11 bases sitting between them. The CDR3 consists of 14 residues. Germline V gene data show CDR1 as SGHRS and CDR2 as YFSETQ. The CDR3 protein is CASSFPGGTYEQYF. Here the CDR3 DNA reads TGCGCCAGCAGCTTTCCTGGAGGGACCTACGAGCAGTACTTC.

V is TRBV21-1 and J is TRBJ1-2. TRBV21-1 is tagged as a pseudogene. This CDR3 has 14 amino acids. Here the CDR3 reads CASSIPGTDYGYTF. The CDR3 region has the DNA TGTGCCAGCAGCATACCCGGGACGGACTATGGCTACACCTTC.

The CDR3 DNA reads TGTGCCAGCAGTTCGGTAACCGGGACTAGCGGCCCTAGGTACTTC. This sequence encodes CASSSVTGTSGPRYF. The chain employs TRBV7-1 and TRBJ2-7; 11 bases are a match to TRBD2. TRBV7-1 is recorded as an ORF, its role being uncertain. This CDR3 is 15 amino acids long. J gave up 12 bases and V 6 bases, and 16 bases lay outside the gene matches.

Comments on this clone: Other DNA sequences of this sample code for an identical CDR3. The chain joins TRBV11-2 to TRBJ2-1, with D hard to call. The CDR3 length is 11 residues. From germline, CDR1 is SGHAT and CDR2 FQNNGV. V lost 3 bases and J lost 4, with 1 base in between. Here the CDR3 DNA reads TGTGCCAGCAGCTTTTACAATGAGCAGTTCTTC. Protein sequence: CASSFYNEQFF.

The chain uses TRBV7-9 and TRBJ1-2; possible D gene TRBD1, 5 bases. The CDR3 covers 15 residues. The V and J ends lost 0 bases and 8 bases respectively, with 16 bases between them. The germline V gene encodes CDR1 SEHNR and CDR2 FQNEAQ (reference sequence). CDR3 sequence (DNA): TGTGCCAGCAGCTTAGCGGGCAGGGAGTATAGAGGCTACACCTTC. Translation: CASSLAGREYRGYTF.

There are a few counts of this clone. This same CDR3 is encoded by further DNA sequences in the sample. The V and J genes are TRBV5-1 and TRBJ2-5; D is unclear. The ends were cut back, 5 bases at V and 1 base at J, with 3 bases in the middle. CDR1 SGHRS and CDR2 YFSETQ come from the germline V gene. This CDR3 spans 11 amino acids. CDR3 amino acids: CASRAQETQYF. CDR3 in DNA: TGCGCCAGCAGGGCCCAAGAGACCCAGTACTTC.

CDR3 in amino acids: CAINPGQGPYEQYF. CDR3 coding DNA: TGTGCCATCAACCCGGGACAGGGACCATACGAGCAGTACTTC. The V gene is TRBV10-3, the J gene TRBJ2-7; TRBD1 matches 9 bases. Germline lookup yields CDR1 ENHRY and CDR2 SYGVKD. V trimming: 7 bases; J trimming: 4 bases; junction bases outside the gene matches: 8. This CDR3 is built from 14 residues.

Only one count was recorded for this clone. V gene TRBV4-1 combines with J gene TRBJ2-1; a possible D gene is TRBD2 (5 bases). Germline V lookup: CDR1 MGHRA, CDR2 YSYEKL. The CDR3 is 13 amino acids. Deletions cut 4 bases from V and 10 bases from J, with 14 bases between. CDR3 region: CASSRPKPGEQFF. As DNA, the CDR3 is TGCGCCAGCAGCCGTCCAAAACCGGGAGAGCAGTTCTTC.

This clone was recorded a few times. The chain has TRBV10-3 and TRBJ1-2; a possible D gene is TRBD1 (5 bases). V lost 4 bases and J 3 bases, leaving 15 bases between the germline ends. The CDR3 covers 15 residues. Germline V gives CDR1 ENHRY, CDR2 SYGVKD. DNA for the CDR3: TGTGCCATCAGTGTCTCGCAGGGTGGGGACTATGGCTACACCTTC. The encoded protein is CAISVSQGGDYGYTF.

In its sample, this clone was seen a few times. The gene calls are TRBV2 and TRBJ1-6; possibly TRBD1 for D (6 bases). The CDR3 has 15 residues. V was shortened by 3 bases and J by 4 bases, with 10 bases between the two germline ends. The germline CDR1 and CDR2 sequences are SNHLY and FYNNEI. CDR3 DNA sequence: TGTGCCAGCAGTGAGCAGGGGACTTATAATTCACCCCTCCACTTT. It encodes CASSEQGTYNSPLHF.

CDR3 in amino acids: CASSEGKYYQPQHF. As DNA, the CDR3 is TGTGCCAGCAGTGAAGGCAAGTACTATCAGCCCCAGCATTTT. The chain uses TRBV2 and TRBJ1-5; D gene unclear. V lost 1 base and J 5 bases, leaving 9 bases between the germline ends. This CDR3 contains 14 residues. The germline V gene has CDR1 SNHLY and CDR2 FYNNEI.

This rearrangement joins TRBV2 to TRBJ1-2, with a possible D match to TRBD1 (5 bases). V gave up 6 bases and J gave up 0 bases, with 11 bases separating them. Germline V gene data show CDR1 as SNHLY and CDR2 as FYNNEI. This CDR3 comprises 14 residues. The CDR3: CASRVGGTNYGYTF. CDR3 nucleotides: TGTGCCAGCAGGGTCGGGGGGACTAACTATGGCTACACCTTC.

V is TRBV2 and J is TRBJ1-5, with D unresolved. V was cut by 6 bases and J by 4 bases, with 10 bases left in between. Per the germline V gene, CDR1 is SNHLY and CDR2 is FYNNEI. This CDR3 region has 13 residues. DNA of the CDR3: TGTGCCAGCAGAACGGCATCTAATCAGCCCCAGCATTTT. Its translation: CASRTASNQPQHF.

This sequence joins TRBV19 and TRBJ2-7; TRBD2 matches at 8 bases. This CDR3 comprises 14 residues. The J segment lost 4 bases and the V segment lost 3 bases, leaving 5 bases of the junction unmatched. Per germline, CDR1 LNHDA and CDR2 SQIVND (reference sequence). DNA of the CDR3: TGTGCCAGTAGTATTAATAGCGGGACGTACGAGCAGTACTTC. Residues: CASSINSGTYEQYF.